This paragraph reports one TCR beta chain. The data were taken from a study of technical replicates of blood from a handful of donors. TCRdb's table, derived via immunoSEQ multiplex PCR, lists solely in-frame clones and lacks some. Of about 100,000 clones listed, approximately 93% were seen once; the top ten hold approximately 0.24%. The CDR3 has 14 residues. The V gene lost 2 bases and the J gene lost 2 bases, with 6 bases spanning the gap. CDR1 SGHTA and CDR2 FQGNSA come from the germline V gene. The sequencing input was T cells isolated from PBMCs. The V and J genes are TRBV7-2 and TRBJ1-4; tentatively, D is TRBD1 (6 bases). This sequence originates from a human donor in good health. CDR3 nucleotides: TGTGCCAGCAGCTTACAGGGGACTAATGAAAAACTGTTTTTT. Amino acid sequence: CASSLQGTNEKLFF. Full variable domain (outside the CDR3, taken from reference TRBV7-2 and TRBJ1-4): GAGVSQSPSNKVTEKGKDVELRCDPISGHTALYWYRQSLGQGLEFLIYFQGNSAPDKSGLPSDRFSAERTGGSVSTLTIQRTQQEDSAVYLCASSLQGTNEKLFFGSGTQLSVL.